This T cell receptor beta chain was identified during a study of shared clonotypes between healthy human individuals. This CDR3 is built from 17 residues. V lost 4 bases to trimming and J lost 5 bases, with 22 bases between them. CDR1 is SGHDT and CDR2 is YYEEEE in the germline V gene. Data came from immunoSEQ multiplex PCR; TCRdb stores just in-frame clones and leaves some out. In the table there are some 1.1 million clones, approximately 77% of which are singletons. Concerning this clone: Its antigen is unidentified.

Donors included only healthy HIV-negative adults lacking recent acute infections or vaccinations. Study outcomes and limitations: Memory subsets generally showed lower estimated richness than naive subsets. A handful of donors showed sharing of approximately 5% of naive CD4 clonotypes.

Sequencing was performed on memory CD4+ T cells from PBMCs. As for subset: CD45RA-negative fraction. The chain joins TRBV5-6 to TRBJ1-5; D not certain. The sequence was obtained from a man aged 18 to 35 in good health. Some clones in this sample may be carry-over from other donors' samples. CDR3 in amino acids: CASSLLGKIDPDQPQHF. In DNA, the CDR3 is TGTGCCAGCAGCCTGTTGGGCAAAATCGACCCCGATCAGCCCCAGCATTTT.